This entry concerns a single T cell receptor beta chain. What it binds is unknown. This entry belongs to a study of CD8+ T cells in alopecia areata. Study-level background: Treated individuals took tofacitinib by mouth, 5 to 10 mg twice daily. General study results and limits: Sequencing of scalp samples also captures resident alphabeta T cells of normal skin.

Trimming took off 0 bases at V and 10 bases at J, with 16 bases between the two ends. CDR3 length: 15 residues. Germline V lookup: CDR1 LNHNV, CDR2 YYDKDF (reference sequence). Individuals with alopecia areata gave both lesional scalp punch biopsies and peripheral blood for collection. Investigators sorted PBMCs to obtain both CD4+ and CD8+ T cells. Reverse transcribed after extraction, RNA yielded cDNA as the sequencing template. Clones were sequenced by immunoSEQ multiplex PCR, and TCRdb holds only the in-frame ones, with some missing. The table has about 97,000 clones, 41% seen once. Input material: CD4+ T cells sorted from blood. The sequence derives from a human donor with alopecia areata. V gene TRBV15 combines with J gene TRBJ2-1; D is ambiguous. Written as DNA, the CDR3 is TGTGCCACCAGCAGAGAAAGGTCCGGTGGGCTAGAGCAGTTCTTC. Its protein product is CATSRERSGGLEQFF.